What follows are 17 T cell receptor beta chains derived from one specimen sequenced in a study of OX40 agonist ivuxolimab in advanced cancers. Assay used: immunoSEQ multiplex PCR; TCRdb lists only in-frame clones, some missing. The table lists about 55,000 clones, about 80% of them singletons. The material sequenced was CD4+ or CD8+ T cells sorted from blood, taken in a trial of the OX40 agonist ivuxolimab. All receptors derive from an adult with an advanced solid tumor such as melanoma, head and neck, liver or kidney cancer.

The rearrangement uses TRBV5-8 and TRBJ1-3, with TRBD1 as a possible D gene (6 bases). V lost 4 bases to trimming and J lost 9 bases, with 11 bases between them. Germline CDR1 SGHTS, CDR2 YDEGEE. The CDR3 runs 12 residues. The CDR3, as DNA: TGTGCCAGCAGCCCCAGGGGCATCACCATATATTTT. Translating gives CASSPRGITIYF.

On this clone itself: This same CDR3 is encoded by further DNA sequences in the sample. The chain links TRBV18 to TRBJ2-5, with D uncertain. This CDR3 comprises 11 residues. The germline V gene has CDR1 KGHSH and CDR2 LQKENI. The V end was cut by 3 bases, the J end by 4 bases, with 3 bases between. CDR3 sequence reads: CASSPGETQYF. The CDR3 DNA is TGTGCCAGCTCACCGGGAGAGACCCAGTACTTC.

The CDR3 DNA follows: TGCGCCAGCAGCAAAGGACAGGGATGGTACGAGCAGTACTTC. As protein: CASSKGQGWYEQYF. The rearrangement links TRBV5-1 to TRBJ2-7, with 8 bases that match TRBD1. The germline CDR1 and CDR2 sequences are SGHRS and YFSETQ. Trimming cost V 4 bases and J 4 bases; bases outside gene matches: 7. The CDR3 totals 14 residues.

The chain has TRBV12-5 and TRBJ1-1; 7 bases map to TRBD1. V was clipped by 1 base and J by 0 bases; unmatched bases: 8. Germline V gene data show CDR1 as LGHNT and CDR2 as FRNRAP. The CDR3 has 17 amino acids. The CDR3 reads CASGLAPLGQMNTEAFF. CDR3 DNA: TGTGCTAGTGGTTTGGCTCCTCTGGGACAGATGAACACTGAAGCTTTCTTT.

The chain has TRBV7-2 and TRBJ1-6; D not resolved. The CDR3 is 13 amino acids. CDR1 and CDR2 from the germline V gene are SGHTA and FQGNSA. Trimming removed 4 bases at V and 4 bases at J, with 5 bases between. The CDR3 region is CASSSSYNSPLHF. The CDR3 nucleotides read TGTGCCAGCAGCTCCAGTTATAATTCACCCCTCCACTTT.

DNA for the CDR3: TGCGCCAGCAGCTTGGCCCGGAACAGGGAGGGAGGGTCCGGTAATGTGCGTTCCTACAATGAGCAGTTCTTC. This encodes CASSLARNREGGSGNVRSYNEQFF. V gene TRBV5-1 combines with J gene TRBJ2-1, with a weak D call TRBD2 (7 bases). CDR1 and CDR2 from the germline V gene are SGHRS and YFSETQ. CDR3 length equals 24 residues. The ends were cut back, 0 bases at V and 1 base at J, with 35 bases in the middle. Complete variable domain (other parts from reference TRBV5-1 and TRBJ2-1): KAGVTQTPRYLIKTRGQQVTLSCSPISGHRSVSWYQQTPGQGLQFLFEYFSETQRNKGNFPGRFSGRQFSNSRSEMNVSTLELGDSALYLCASSLARNREGGSGNVRSYNEQFFGPGTRLTVL.

The CDR3, as DNA: TGCGCCAGCAGGAGGTCAGGGGGCGGGGAGTACTTC. This encodes CASRRSGGGEYF. The rearrangement uses TRBV5-1 and TRBJ2-7; TRBD1 matches 8 bases. CDR1 is SGHRS, CDR2 YFSETQ, per germline. The J segment lost 11 bases and the V segment lost 5 bases, leaving 9 bases of the junction unmatched. CDR3 length equals 12 residues. The full variable domain, its missing parts supplied by reference TRBV5-1 and TRBJ2-7, is KAGVTQTPRYLIKTRGQQVTLSCSPISGHRSVSWYQQTPGQGLQFLFEYFSETQRNKGNFPGRFSGRQFSNSRSEMNVSTLELGDSALYLCASRRSGGGEYFGPGTRLTVT.

The CDR3 spells CASSQGLTEAFF. DNA for the CDR3: TGTGCCAGCAGTCAGGGGTTGACTGAAGCTTTCTTT. This chain joins TRBV6-6 and TRBJ1-1; TRBD1 might be the D (6 bases). This CDR3 region has 12 residues. From germline, CDR1 is MNHNY and CDR2 SVGAGI (reference sequence). V lost 5 bases to trimming and J lost 5 bases, with 9 bases between them.

The J gene is TRBJ1-1, the V gene TRBV5-4; D uncertain. From germline, CDR1 is SGHNT and CDR2 YYREEE (reference sequence). Trimming took off 4 bases at V and 5 bases at J, with 12 bases between the two ends. The CDR3 is made up of 13 amino acids. The CDR3 region is CASSPLGRTEAFF. CDR3 sequence (DNA): TGTGCCAGCAGCCCCCTGGGGAGGACTGAAGCTTTCTTT.

The chain is built from TRBV11-3 and TRBJ2-3, with D maybe TRBD2 (6 bases). V was shortened by 5 bases and J by 4 bases, with 13 bases between the two germline ends. The germline CDR1 and CDR2 sequences are SGHNT and YENEEA. The CDR3 has 14 amino acids. The CDR3 region is CASSPGTVADTQYF. As DNA, the CDR3 is TGTGCCAGCAGCCCTGGGACTGTAGCAGATACGCAGTATTTT.

The genes are TRBV6-5 and TRBJ1-5, with TRBD1 as a possible D gene (6 bases). Germline-derived CDR1 and CDR2 are MNHEY and SVGAGI. The CDR3 spans 15 residues. V was shortened by 6 bases and J by 0 bases, with 12 bases between the two germline ends. The CDR3 nucleotides are TGTGCCAGCAGCCGGACAGTTTATAGCAATCAGCCCCAGCATTTT. Protein sequence: CASSRTVYSNQPQHF.

The chain uses TRBV6-6 and TRBJ2-3; 11 nucleotides align to TRBD2. The CDR3 contains 12 residues. Germline trimming cut 3 bases from V and 11 bases from J; bases unmatched to any gene: 1. Germline CDR1 MNHNY, CDR2 SVGAGI (reference sequence). The CDR3 sequence: CASSYSGGVQYF. CDR3 DNA: TGTGCCAGCAGTTATAGCGGGGGGGTGCAGTATTTT.

The genes are TRBV2 and TRBJ2-3, with 9 positions matching TRBD1. The CDR3 spans 15 residues. The germline V gene has CDR1 SNHLY and CDR2 FYNNEI. With V trimmed by 4 bases and J by 4 bases, 6 bases remained unmatched. The DNA of the CDR3 is TGTGCCAGCAGTGCCGGGACAGGGAGGCCAGATACGCAGTATTTT. Encoded protein: CASSAGTGRPDTQYF.

This clone appeared a few times. The gene calls are TRBV7-9 and TRBJ2-5, with D possibly being TRBD2 (5 bases). CDR1 is SEHNR, CDR2 FQNEAQ, per germline (reference sequence). Trimming left V 4 bases short and J 4 bases short, with 10 bases between. The CDR3 has 13 amino acids. The CDR3 reads CASSSRGPETQYF. Written as DNA, the CDR3 is TGTGCCAGCAGCTCGAGAGGGCCAGAGACCCAGTACTTC.

V usage is TRBV5-1 and J usage is TRBJ1-2, with D possibly matching TRBD1 (5 bases). The CDR3 totals 12 residues. Trimming removed 3 bases at V and 8 bases at J, with 11 bases between. The V gene's germline CDR1 is SGHRS and CDR2 YFSETQ. DNA for the CDR3: TGCGCCAGCAGCTCCACGGACACGGGCTACACCTTC. This codes for CASSSTDTGYTF.

This clone was observed at least ten times. The rearrangement uses TRBV7-9 and TRBJ1-2; no clear D. V was pared by 1 base and J by 4 bases, with 10 bases between. Per the germline V gene, CDR1 is SEHNR and CDR2 is FQNEAQ (reference sequence). This CDR3 has 14 residues. CDR3 nucleotides: TGTGCCAGCAGCTTAGAGGTGGTCACCTATGGCTACACCTTC. The encoded protein is CASSLEVVTYGYTF.

This clone has only one observation. The gene calls are TRBV27 and TRBJ1-2, with D perhaps TRBD1 (5 bases). The CDR3 consists of 15 residues. V gave up 2 bases and J gave up 4 bases, with 14 bases separating them. Germline CDR1 is MNHEY and CDR2 is SMNVEV (reference sequence). The DNA of the CDR3 is TGTGCCAGCAGTTTAGACAACCAGGGTAGCTATGGCTACACCTTC. Protein sequence: CASSLDNQGSYGYTF.